The source of this TCR beta chain is a study of regulatory T cells in long-lasting Graves disease (dated by TCRdb to the early 2020s). As for the study more broadly: Newly diagnosed Graves' disease patients had taken antithyroid drugs for less than 3 months. Patients with persistent Graves' disease were compared with patients with newly diagnosed Graves' disease using TCR sequencing and RNA sequencing of peripheral blood. The study was registered as a clinical trial and conducted in China. TCR sequencing covered around 13 persistent and 20 or so newly diagnosed Graves' disease patients, some 35 samples in total.

Read against the paper, the sample's time point label means: newly diagnosed GD, antithyroid drugs for less than 3 months. For both TCR sequencing and RNA sequencing, RNA was extracted from PBMCs in TRIzol. The diagnosis of Graves' disease was made according to American Thyroid Association guidelines. The patients came from an endocrinology department in Xi'an, China. Each patient gave approximately 10 milliliters of peripheral blood, collected in an EDTA anticoagulant tube. Ficoll Paque Plus density gradient separation was used to isolate PBMCs, and no further T cell sorting was done. An Agilent 2100 Bioanalyzer and agarose gel were used to check RNA quality, while a NanoDrop 2000 measured RNA concentration. The paper's findings and limits, for the study overall: Preferential use of TRBV28, TRBJ1-2 and TRBJ2-5 was observed in persistent disease, whereas TRBV20-1 and TRBJ2-1 were favored in newly diagnosed disease. Sequencing and analysis were limited to the TCR beta chain. Persistent patients shared more public clonotypes among themselves (2,741) than newly diagnosed patients did (over 950). Compared with newly diagnosed patients, persistent Graves' disease patients had lower TCR Shannon entropy and fewer highly expanded clones, which suggests clonal expansion. The study examined only peripheral blood because the primary lesion, thyroid tissue, could not be accessed. As a limitation, the authors acknowledged that the small sample size may reduce accuracy.

Germline trimming amounts to 7 bases on V and 2 bases on J, with 4 as the count of junction bases outside the gene matches. From a lookup of the germline V gene (reference sequence), CDR1 and CDR2 are SEHNR and FQNEAQ. The CDR3 goes from the cysteine to the phenylalanine over 14 residues. Only the CDR3 region is kept as DNA, spanning 42 bases read in frame from base 1. In regard to this clonotype: Its antigen has not been determined. Per-base qualities were not stored, and no clone one base away is much larger.

Library preparation used multiplex PCR. The reads were generated on an Illumina HiSeq 4000. TCR beta libraries were built with iRepertoire HTBI primers and Arm-PCR amplification of CDR3 regions. Before sequencing, the PCR products underwent gel purification. Concerning the study's data processing: Across samples, fewer than 70 TRBV and 15 or so TRBJ segments were identified and used for gene usage analysis of CDR3 amino acid clonotypes. COPE and FqMerger were used to merge the filtered high-quality paired reads into contigs. BLAST was used to align contigs to IMGT TRBV, TRBD and TRBJ reference genes, with CDR3 defined following IMGT. Any clonotype with a frequency above 0.1% was classified as a highly expanded clone. Shannon entropy served as the measure of repertoire diversity, while the Gini coefficient captured V-J evenness. A clonotype was considered public if more than one individual shared it. The public reads were run again by TCRdb, first through fastp at Q25 and then through MiXCR, and only productive beta chains were kept. Every CDR3 protein is listed once, alongside the most common genes and DNA of its rows. The V and J calls reflect TCRdb's pipeline rather than the authors' work. For this sample the table gives roughly 520,000 distinct CDR3 sequences, of which about 12% were detected only once. The top ten clonotypes cover over 7% of the sample.

This sample was shared with a second study, whose subject was T cells in Graves' hyperthyroidism and ophthalmopathy. The second study also describes: A patient counted as having stable Graves' hyperthyroidism if no progression to ophthalmopathy occurred over 18 months of follow-up. Hyperthyroidism patients were aged 18 to 65 years and newly diagnosed, with disease duration of less than 2 months. Exclusion was applied to patients with uncontrolled infections, other autoimmune diseases, pregnancy or lactation. Diagnoses relied on clinical symptoms, serum thyroxine and TRAb, thyroid ultrasound and orbital computed tomography. The first round of RT-PCR for the TCR CDR3 was performed with the HTBI primer set and the Qiagen OneStep RT-PCR kit. Most expanded thyroid clonotypes (frequency above 0.001) were also detected in blood, suggesting blood repertoires may reflect thyroid immune responses. A 13 V-J signature model separated ophthalmopathy from stable hyperthyroidism, with approximately 86% sensitivity and about 81% specificity in cross-validation and 80%/75% in testing. In validation, the model predicted progression to ophthalmopathy with approximately 71% sensitivity and less than 80% specificity, a median of around 6.6 months before onset. TCR V-J signatures able to tell the groups apart were searched for in a discovery cohort of approximately 95 patients, of whom more than 40 had Graves' ophthalmopathy and about 55 had stable Graves' hyperthyroidism. Prospective prediction of ophthalmopathy was tested in an independent validation cohort of fewer than 20 hyperthyroidism patients and 15 to 17 patients who later progressed to ophthalmopathy. The roughly 100 discovery patients were randomly divided into training and test sets at a 7:3 ratio. In addition, the study compared T-cell repertoires in thyroid tissue and in blood from five to seven Graves' hyperthyroidism patients. Once sampling was done, hyperthyroidism patients were given methimazole at a starting dose of 30 mg daily, whereas ophthalmopathy patients were given high-dose intravenous methylprednisolone. A second multiplex PCR round built the libraries, followed by size selection and purification. The libraries were sequenced on an Illumina HiSeq2000 using paired-end 100 bp reads. Raw data were processed with SOAPnuke, discarding reads with adapters, uncalled bases, mean Phred below 15, or no exact constant-primer or identifier match. High-quality paired reads were merged with COPE v1.2.5, and unique nucleotide sequences were defined as clonotypes. MiTCR v1.1 was used to align the clonotypes against IMGT TRBV, TRBD and TRBJ reference segments. Analysis was restricted to V-J combinations with a frequency above 0.0001, which covered 99% to 99.2% of repertoires. A TCS score was defined as the ratio between F50 (clonal expansion) and ExV (chaos), using BLOSUM62-based TCRdist between CDR3 peptides within each V-J. Welch's t-statistics and random forest reduced just over 500 V-J features to about 12, which were used in a naive Bayes classifier (R e1071). Sample size was not statistically predetermined, and blinding of investigators to group allocation was not performed. According to the paper, TCR Vbeta CDR3 sequencing was carried out on some 130 peripheral blood samples, which came from more than 40 ophthalmopathy, around 75 hyperthyroidism and 17 progressor patients.

This receptor was obtained from a woman aged 25 to 39 with Graves disease. Donor details come from another sample of the same person, matched by shared clones. This receptor chain uses TRBV7-9 and TRBJ1-3; 8 nucleotides in the junction match TRBD1. The sequenced sample was peripheral blood mononuclear cells (PBMCs), obtained at new diagnosis, from a patient treated with antithyroid drugs. At the DNA level, the sequence is TGTGCCAGCACCGGGACAGGCACTGGAAACACCATATATTTT. Its protein is CASTGTGTGNTIYF.